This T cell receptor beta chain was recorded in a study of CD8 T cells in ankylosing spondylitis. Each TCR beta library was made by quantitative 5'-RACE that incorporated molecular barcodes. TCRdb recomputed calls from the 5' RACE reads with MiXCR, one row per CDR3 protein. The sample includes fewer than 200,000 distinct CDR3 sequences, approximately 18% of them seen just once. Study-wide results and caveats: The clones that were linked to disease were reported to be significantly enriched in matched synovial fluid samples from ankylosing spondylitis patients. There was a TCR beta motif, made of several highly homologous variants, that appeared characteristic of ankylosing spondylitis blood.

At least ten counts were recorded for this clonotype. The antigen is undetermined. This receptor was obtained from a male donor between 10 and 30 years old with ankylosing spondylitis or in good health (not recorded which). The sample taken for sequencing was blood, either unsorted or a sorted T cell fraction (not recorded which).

In nucleotides, the CDR3 is TGTGCCAGCAGTTTTTCTGGGACAGAACTGTTTTTT. Translating it yields CASSFSGTELFF. The V call is TRBV12-3 or TRBV12-4, the J call TRBJ1-4; 7 bases are a match to TRBD1. With V trimmed by 3 bases and J by 12 bases, 4 bases remained unmatched. The CDR3 has 12 residues.